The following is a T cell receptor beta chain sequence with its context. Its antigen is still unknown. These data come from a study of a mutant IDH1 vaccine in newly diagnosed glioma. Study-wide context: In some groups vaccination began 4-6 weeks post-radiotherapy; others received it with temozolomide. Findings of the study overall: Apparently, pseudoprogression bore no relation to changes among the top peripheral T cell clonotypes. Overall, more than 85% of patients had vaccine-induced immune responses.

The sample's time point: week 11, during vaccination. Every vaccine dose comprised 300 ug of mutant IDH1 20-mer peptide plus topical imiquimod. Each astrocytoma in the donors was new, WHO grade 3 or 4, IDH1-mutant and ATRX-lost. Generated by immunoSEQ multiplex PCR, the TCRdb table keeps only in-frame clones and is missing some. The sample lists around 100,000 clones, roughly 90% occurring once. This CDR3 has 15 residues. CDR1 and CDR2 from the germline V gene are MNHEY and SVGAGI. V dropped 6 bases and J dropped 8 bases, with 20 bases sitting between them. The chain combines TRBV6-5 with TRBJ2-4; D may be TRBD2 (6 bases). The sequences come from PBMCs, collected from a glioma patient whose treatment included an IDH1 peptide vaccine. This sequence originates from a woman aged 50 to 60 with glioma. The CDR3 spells CASSLDRKPGDIQYF. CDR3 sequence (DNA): TGTGCCAGCAGCCTAGACAGAAAACCGGGGGACATTCAGTACTTC.